One sample yielded the 2 T cell receptor beta chains listed below, sequenced in a study of blood T cell repertoires in COVID-19. The assay was immunoSEQ multiplex PCR, and TCRdb's table has in-frame clones only and misses some. Altogether around 150,000 clones are present, around four fifths being singletons, with the ten largest covering 11%. The source material was peripheral blood. These receptors were obtained from a human donor in a cohort sampled during active COVID-19.

This clone has just a few counts. The CDR3 bases are TGTGCCAGCCACCTCACCAGCGGGGGGAATGAGCAGTTCTTC. This encodes CASHLTSGGNEQFF. The rearrangement joins TRBV11-2 to TRBJ2-1; 9 bases align to TRBD2. The CDR3 runs to 14 residues. Trimming took 8 bases from V and 7 from J; bases not matched to a gene: 9. CDR1 and CDR2 from the germline V gene are SGHAT and FQNNGV.

J is TRBJ2-1 and V is TRBV7-2; TRBD1 matches at 7 bases. With 5 bases clipped from V and 4 bases from J, the junction kept 17 bases outside the gene matches. This CDR3 has 18 residues. Germline V gene lookup returns CDR1 SGHTA and CDR2 FQGNSA. CDR3: CASSGRPIGQEKYNEQFF. The DNA of the CDR3 is TGTGCCAGCAGCGGACGTCCGATCGGACAGGAGAAGTACAATGAGCAGTTCTTC.